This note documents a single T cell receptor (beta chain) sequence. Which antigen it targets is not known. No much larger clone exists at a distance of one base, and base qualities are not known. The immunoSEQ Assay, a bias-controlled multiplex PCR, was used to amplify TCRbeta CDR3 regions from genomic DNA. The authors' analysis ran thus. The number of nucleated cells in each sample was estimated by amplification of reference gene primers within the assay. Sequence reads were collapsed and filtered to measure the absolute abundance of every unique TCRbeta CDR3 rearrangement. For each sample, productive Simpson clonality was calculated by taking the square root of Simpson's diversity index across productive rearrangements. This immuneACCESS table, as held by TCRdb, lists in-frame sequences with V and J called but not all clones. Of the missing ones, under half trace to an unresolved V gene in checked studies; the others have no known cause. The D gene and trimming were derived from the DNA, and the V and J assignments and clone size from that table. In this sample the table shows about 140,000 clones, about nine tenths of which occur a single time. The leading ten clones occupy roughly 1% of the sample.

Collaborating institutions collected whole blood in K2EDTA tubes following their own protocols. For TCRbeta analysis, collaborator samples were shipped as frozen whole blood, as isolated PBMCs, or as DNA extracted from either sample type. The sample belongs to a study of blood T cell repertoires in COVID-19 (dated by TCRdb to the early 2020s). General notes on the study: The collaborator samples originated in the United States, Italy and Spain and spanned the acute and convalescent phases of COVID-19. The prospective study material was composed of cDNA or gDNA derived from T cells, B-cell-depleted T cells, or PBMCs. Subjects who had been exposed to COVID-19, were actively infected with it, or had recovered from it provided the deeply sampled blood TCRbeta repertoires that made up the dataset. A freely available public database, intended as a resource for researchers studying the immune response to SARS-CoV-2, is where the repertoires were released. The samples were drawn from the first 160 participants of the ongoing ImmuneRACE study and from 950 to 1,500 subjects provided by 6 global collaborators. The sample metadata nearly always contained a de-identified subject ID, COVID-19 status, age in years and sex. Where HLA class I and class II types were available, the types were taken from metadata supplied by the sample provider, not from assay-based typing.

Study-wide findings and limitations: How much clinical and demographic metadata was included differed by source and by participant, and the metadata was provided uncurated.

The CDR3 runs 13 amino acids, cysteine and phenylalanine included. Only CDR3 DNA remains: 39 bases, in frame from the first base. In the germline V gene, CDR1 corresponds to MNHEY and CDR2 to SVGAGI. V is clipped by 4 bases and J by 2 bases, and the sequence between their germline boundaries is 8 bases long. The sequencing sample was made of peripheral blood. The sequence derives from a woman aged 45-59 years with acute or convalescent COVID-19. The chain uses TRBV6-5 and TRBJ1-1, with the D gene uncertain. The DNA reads TGTGCCAGCAGTTCCAGGCTAAACACTGAAGCTTTCTTT. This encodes CASSSRLNTEAFF.